These T cell receptor beta chains were read from a single sample in a study of blood T cells in healthy people across ages. TCRdb redid the calling of the 5' RACE reads with MiXCR, one entry per CDR3 protein. Among around 700,000 distinct CDR3 sequences listed, approximately 25% were seen once. These data were also filed under a second study, of T cells of mothers and their children.

Sequenced material: blood. The receptors shown here come from a boy aged 5-17 years in good health. The CDR3 runs from the conserved cysteine through the conserved F or W. Fields, in order: V gene, CDR3 length, clone size, D gene, J gene, CDR3 protein, CDR3 DNA. The D gene is left open where the match is weak. The size of a clone is reported for some rows only, either as once, few or many, or as a class for expanded clones.

V: TRBV7-8; length: 18; size: NA; D: NA; J: TRBJ2-4; CDR3: CASSLALGFSLAKNIQYF; DNA: TGTGCCAGCAGCTTAGCGCTTGGGTTCTCTTTAGCCAAAAACATTCAGTACTTC
V: TRBV29-1; length: 15; size: few; D: NA; J: TRBJ1-1; CDR3: CSVEDVGGASTEAFF; DNA: TGCAGCGTTGAAGATGTGGGCGGGGCGAGCACTGAAGCTTTCTTT
V: TRBV11-2; length: 15; size: few; D: NA; J: TRBJ2-2; CDR3: CASNPIQGPTGELFF; DNA: TGTGCCAGCAATCCGATCCAGGGACCCACCGGGGAGCTGTTTTTT
V: TRBV5-1; length: 14; size: NA; D: NA; J: TRBJ2-7; CDR3: CASSVERPSYEQYF; DNA: TGCGCCAGCAGCGTGGAGCGGCCATCCTACGAGCAGTACTTC
V: TRBV29-1; length: 13; size: once; D: NA; J: TRBJ2-1; CDR3: CSVARGALTEQFF; DNA: TGCAGCGTTGCGCGTGGGGCGCTCACTGAGCAGTTCTTC
V: TRBV12-3/TRBV12-4; length: 15; size: NA; D: NA; J: TRBJ1-2; CDR3: CASSLRALANYGYTF; DNA: TGTGCCAGCAGTTTACGGGCCTTAGCTAACTATGGCTACACCTTC
V: TRBV20-1; length: 11; size: few; D: NA; J: TRBJ1-1; CDR3: CSASLIAEAFF; DNA: TGCAGTGCTAGCCTGATAGCTGAAGCTTTCTTT
V: TRBV29-1; length: 13; size: NA; D: NA; J: TRBJ2-5; CDR3: CSVAGQLKETQYF; DNA: TGCAGCGTTGCCGGACAGCTCAAAGAGACCCAGTACTTC
V: TRBV9; length: 14; size: NA; D: NA; J: TRBJ2-2; CDR3: CASSVSASTGELFF; DNA: TGTGCCAGCAGCGTATCAGCGAGCACCGGGGAGCTGTTTTTT
V: TRBV7-9; length: 15; size: NA; D: TRBD1; J: TRBJ2-5; CDR3: CASSQPTGNRETQYF; DNA: TGTGCCAGCAGCCAACCGACAGGGAACCGGGAGACCCAGTACTTC
V: TRBV11-1; length: 15; size: NA; D: TRBD2; J: TRBJ2-5; CDR3: CASSSRTSDWETQYF; DNA: TGTGCCAGCAGCTCCCGGACTAGCGATTGGGAGACCCAGTACTTC
V: TRBV7-2; length: 14; size: NA; D: TRBD2; J: TRBJ2-1; CDR3: CASSRAGAHNEQFF; DNA: TGTGCCAGCAGCCGGGCGGGAGCCCACAATGAGCAGTTCTTC
V: TRBV7-2; length: 15; size: NA; D: NA; J: TRBJ1-5; CDR3: CASSLVVGNNQPQHF; DNA: TGTGCCAGCAGCTTAGTTGTCGGCAACAATCAGCCCCAGCATTTT
V: TRBV29-1; length: 13; size: once; D: TRBD2; J: TRBJ2-5; CDR3: CSTILAYQETQYF; DNA: TGCAGCACCATACTAGCGTACCAAGAGACCCAGTACTTC